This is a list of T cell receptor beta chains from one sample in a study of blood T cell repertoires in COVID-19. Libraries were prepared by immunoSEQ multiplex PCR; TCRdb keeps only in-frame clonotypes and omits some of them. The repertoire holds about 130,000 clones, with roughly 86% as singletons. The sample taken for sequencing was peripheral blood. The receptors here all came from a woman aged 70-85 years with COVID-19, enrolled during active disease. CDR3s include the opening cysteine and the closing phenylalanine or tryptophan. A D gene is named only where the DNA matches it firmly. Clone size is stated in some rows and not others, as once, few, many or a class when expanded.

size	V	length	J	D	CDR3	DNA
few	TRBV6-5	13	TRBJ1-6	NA	CASRTGADSPLHF	TGTGCCAGCAGGACAGGCGCAGATTCACCCCTCCACTTT
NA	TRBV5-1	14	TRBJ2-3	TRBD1	CASSFNRGRDTQYF	TGCGCCAGCAGCTTTAACAGGGGGCGTGATACGCAGTATTTT
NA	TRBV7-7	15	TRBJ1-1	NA	CASSLGATGNTEAFF	TGTGCTAGCAGCTTAGGGGCGACAGGGAACACTGAAGCTTTCTTT
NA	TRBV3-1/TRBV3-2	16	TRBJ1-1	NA	CASSQGHGRGGTEAFF	TGTGCCAGCAGCCAAGGCCACGGGAGGGGGGGCACTGAAGCTTTCTTT
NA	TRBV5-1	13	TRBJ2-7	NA	CASSQRQRYEQYF	TGCGCCAGCAGCCAACGACAGAGGTACGAGCAGTACTTC
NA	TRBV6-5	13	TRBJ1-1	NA	CASRRGTNTEAFF	TGTGCCAGCAGAAGGGGCACGAACACTGAAGCTTTCTTT
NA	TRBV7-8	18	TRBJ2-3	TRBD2	CASSLSPETSPSSDTQYF	TGTGCCAGCAGCTTATCCCCGGAGACTAGCCCGTCTTCGGATACGCAGTATTTT
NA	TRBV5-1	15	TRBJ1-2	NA	CASSLSGGIDYGYTF	TGCGCCAGCAGCTTGTCCGGGGGTATAGACTATGGCTACACCTTC
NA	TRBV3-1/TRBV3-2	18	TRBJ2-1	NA	CASSQVGFAGTHYNEQFF	TGTGCCAGCAGCCAAGTAGGGTTTGCGGGGACTCACTACAATGAGCAGTTCTTC
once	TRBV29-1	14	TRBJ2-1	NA	CSVVGIYTSGEQFF	TGCAGCGTTGTAGGGATTTACACTTCGGGGGAGCAGTTCTTC
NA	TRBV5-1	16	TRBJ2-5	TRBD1	CASSLGVGQGVETQYF	TGCGCCAGCAGCTTGGGAGTCGGACAGGGTGTGGAGACCCAGTACTTC
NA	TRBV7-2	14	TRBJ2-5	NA	CASSPVTGVETQYF	TGTGCCAGCAGCCCCGTAACGGGGGTAGAGACCCAGTACTTC
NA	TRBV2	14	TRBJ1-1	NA	CASRRESANTEAFF	TGTGCCAGCAGGAGGGAGTCCGCGAACACTGAAGCTTTCTTT
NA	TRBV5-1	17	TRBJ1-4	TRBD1	CASSPGQGGTTNEKLFF	TGCGCCAGCAGCCCGGGACAGGGTGGCACAACTAATGAAAAACTGTTTTTT
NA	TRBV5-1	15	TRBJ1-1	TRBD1	CASSSSTGADTEAFF	TGCGCCAGCAGCTCGTCGACAGGGGCGGACACTGAAGCTTTCTTT
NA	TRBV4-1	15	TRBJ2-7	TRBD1	CASSQGDRGRDEQYF	TGCGCCAGCAGCCAAGGGGACAGGGGGAGAGACGAGCAGTACTTC
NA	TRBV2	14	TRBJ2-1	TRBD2	CASRGPAGRYEQFF	TGTGCCAGCAGGGGACCGGCCGGGAGGTATGAGCAGTTCTTC
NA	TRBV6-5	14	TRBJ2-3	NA	CASTPRGVTDTQYF	TGTGCCAGCACTCCCAGGGGTGTCACAGATACGCAGTATTTT
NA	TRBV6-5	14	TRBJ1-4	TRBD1	CASSSDREGEKLFF	TGTGCCAGCAGTTCGGACAGGGAGGGAGAAAAACTGTTTTTT
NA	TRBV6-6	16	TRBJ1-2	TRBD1	CASSRQGKSLNYGYTF	TGTGCCAGCAGTCGACAGGGGAAATCCCTTAACTATGGCTACACCTTC